The 23 T cell receptor beta chains below all came from one sample that was sequenced in a study of T cell repertoires in cytomegalovirus infection. These receptors have no known antigen. TCRdb reprocessed the reads via MiXCR and lists one record per CDR3 protein. The repertoire holds more than 250,000 distinct CDR3 sequences, about 25% seen once, with 10% to 15% in the top ten. The sequencing used cultured PBMCs, collected from culture after CMV antigen stimulation. Source of these receptors: a human donor in good health (CMV status not recorded). Some clones in this sample may be carry-over from other donors' samples.

This clonotype was counted between two and nine times. A junction end diverges from the germline sequence, so it may reflect a read error. The V and J genes are TRBV6-2 or TRBV6-3 and TRBJ2-1, with 11 bases lining up with TRBD2. CDR1 is MNHEY and CDR2 is SVGEGT in the germline V gene. CDR3 length: 14 amino acids. CDR3 sequence (DNA): TGTGCCAGCAGATACTTTAGCGGGAGGGGTGAGCAGTTCTTC. It encodes CASRYFSGRGEQFF.

The J gene is TRBJ1-1, the V gene TRBV4-1; TRBD1 aligns across 8 bases. Germline V gene lookup returns CDR1 MGHRA and CDR2 YSYEKL. The trim removed 0 bases at V and 3 bases at J, leaving 3 bases unmatched. The CDR3 sequence is 15 residues long. CDR3 sequence: CASSQDSGGYTEAFF. In nucleotides, the CDR3 is TGCGCCAGCAGCCAAGATTCAGGGGGCTACACTGAAGCTTTCTTT.

The rearrangement links TRBV6-5 to TRBJ2-1; tentatively, D is TRBD1 or TRBD2 (5 bases each). This CDR3 comprises 18 residues. Germline V CDR1 and CDR2: MNHEY, SVGAGI. Trimming pared 0 bases from V and 2 bases from J, leaving 17 bases between. The DNA for the CDR3 is TGTGCCAGCAGTTACTCGTTTGGTGTGGGGGAAGCCTACAATGAGCAGTTCTTC. Its translation: CASSYSFGVGEAYNEQFF.

This clonotype came up a few times. V and J are TRBV3-1 and TRBJ2-1; D is perhaps TRBD2 (5 bases). Per germline, CDR1 LGHDT and CDR2 YNNKEL (reference sequence). V lost 5 bases and J 10 bases, leaving 9 bases between the germline ends. This CDR3 is 11 amino acids long. The CDR3, as DNA: TGTGCCAGCAGCTACCAGCGGGAGCAGTTCTTC. Translated, it gives CASSYQREQFF.

In this sample, this clonotype turned up once. This chain joins TRBV9 and TRBJ2-1, with TRBD2 matching over 13 bases. Trimming took 0 bases from V and 7 from J; bases not matched to a gene: 1. The germline CDR1 and CDR2 sequences are SGDLS and YYNGEE. This CDR3 has 15 residues. The CDR3 bases are TGTGCCAGCAGCGTAGTGGGACTAGCGGGAAATGAGCAGTTCTTC. Its translation: CASSVVGLAGNEQFF. Drawing the rest from reference TRBV9 and TRBJ2-1, the complete variable domain is DSGVTQTPKHLITATGQRVTLRCSPRSGDLSVYWYQQSLDQGLQFLIQYYNGEERAKGNILERFSAQQFPDLHSELNLSSLELGDSALYFCASSVVGLAGNEQFFGPGTRLTVL.

This clonotype showed up many times. V gene TRBV7-2 combines with J gene TRBJ2-2; unclear D gene. Trimming took off 1 base at V and 0 bases at J, with 6 bases between the two ends. This CDR3 is built from 15 residues. Germline assignment: CDR1 SGHTA and CDR2 FQGNSA. In DNA form, the CDR3 reads TGTGCCAGCAGCTTAGGTACCTCGAACACCGGGGAGCTGTTTTTT. This codes for CASSLGTSNTGELFF.

The chain carries TRBV6-2 or TRBV6-3 and TRBJ2-3; the D is unclear. The V gene's germline CDR1 is MNHEY and CDR2 SVGEGT. V lost 8 bases, J lost 7 bases, and 10 bases lay in between. This CDR3 has 11 amino acids. CDR3 loop: CASFSQYTQYF. Here the CDR3 DNA reads TGTGCCAGCTTTAGTCAGTATACGCAGTATTTT.

Only a few counts were recorded for this clonotype. One end of the junction fails to match germline, which may point to a read error. The V and J genes are TRBV6-6 and TRBJ2-2; D not certain. The CDR3 runs to 15 residues. In germline, CDR1 is MNHNY, CDR2 SVGAGI (reference sequence). The CDR3 region has the DNA TGTGCCAGCAGTCACTCGCCGCGTCGGACCGGGGAGCTGTTTTTT. This sequence encodes CASSHSPRRTGELFF.

This clonotype has more than one count but fewer than ten. The chain employs TRBV3-1 and TRBJ1-1; D not resolved. V dropped 1 base and J dropped 6 bases, with 6 bases sitting between them. This CDR3 comprises 12 residues. From germline, CDR1 is LGHDT and CDR2 YNNKEL (reference sequence). The CDR3 is CASSQARAEAFF. The CDR3 nucleotides are TGTGCCAGCAGCCAAGCCAGAGCTGAAGCTTTCTTT.

This chain links TRBV19 with TRBJ1-5, with a tentative D call TRBD1 (6 bases). This CDR3 is 15 amino acids long. Germline assignment: CDR1 LNHDA and CDR2 SQIVND (reference sequence). V was clipped by 5 bases and J by 1 base, with 12 bases between them. The CDR3 is CASSAGQGSNQPQHF. The CDR3 nucleotides read TGTGCCAGTAGTGCCGGCCAGGGGAGCAATCAGCCCCAGCATTTT. Complete variable domain (other parts from reference TRBV19 and TRBJ1-5): DGGITQSPKYLFRKEGQNVTLSCEQNLNHDAMYWYRQDPGQGLRLIYYSQIVNDFQKGDIAEGYSVSREKKESFPLTVTSAQKNPTAFYLCASSAGQGSNQPQHFGDGTRLSIL.

This clonotype was detected only a few times. The chain is built from TRBV6-2 or TRBV6-3 and TRBJ2-1; 13 nucleotides match TRBD2. This CDR3 is built from 14 residues. CDR1 and CDR2 from the germline V gene are MNHEY and SVGEGT. Trimming removed 7 bases from V and 7 bases from J; junction bases left unmatched: 4. As DNA, the CDR3 is TGTGCCAGCAAAGGGACTAGCGGGATTAATGAGCAGTTCTTC. Its translation: CASKGTSGINEQFF.

This clonotype showed up just a few times. The V gene is TRBV6-5, the J gene TRBJ2-3; D remains ambiguous. In germline, CDR1 is MNHEY, CDR2 SVGAGI. The CDR3 is made up of 16 amino acids. Between the trimmed V and J ends, which lost 0 bases and 2 bases, there was a span of 12 bases. In nucleotides, the CDR3 is TGTGCCAGCAGTTACTCCTTACTAACCCCCACAGATACGCAGTATTTT. Amino acids: CASSYSLLTPTDTQYF.

The chain recombines TRBV28 with TRBJ2-7; D not resolved. Germline V lookup: CDR1 MDHEN, CDR2 SYDVKM. Trimming stripped 6 bases from V and 2 bases from J, with 11 bases between. The CDR3 sequence is 13 residues long. The CDR3 reads CASRPPGPYEQYF. The CDR3 DNA sequence: TGTGCCAGCAGACCCCCGGGCCCCTACGAGCAGTACTTC.

The sample holds many counts of this clonotype. The chain joins TRBV7-2 to TRBJ2-6, with D possibly called TRBD1 or TRBD2 (6 bases each). Trimming left V 2 bases short and J 1 base short, with 15 bases between. The length of the CDR3 is 18 residues. Germline V gives CDR1 SGHTA, CDR2 FQGNSA. The CDR3 bases are TGTGCCAGCAGCTTACTGGTCAGGGGAGGATCTGGGGCCAACGTCCTGACTTTC. Amino acid sequence: CASSLLVRGGSGANVLTF.

This clonotype has more than one count but fewer than ten. V usage is TRBV7-2 and J usage is TRBJ2-7; no clear D gene. The CDR3 has 14 amino acids. Germline CDR1 SGHTA, CDR2 FQGNSA. The V and J ends lost 7 bases and 0 bases respectively, with 13 bases between them. The CDR3 DNA reads TGTGCCAGCACCCGGAGAGCAGCCTCCTACGAGCAGTACTTC. Translation gives CASTRRAASYEQYF.

The chain uses TRBV19 and TRBJ2-1; TRBD2 agrees at 8 bases. Germline V CDR1 and CDR2: LNHDA, SQIVND (reference sequence). V lost 5 bases and J lost 3; bases outside the gene matches: 6. CDR3 length: 15 amino acids. The CDR3, as DNA: TGTGCCAGTAGTGGAATGGCGGGAGGCTACAATGAGCAGTTCTTC. This codes for CASSGMAGGYNEQFF.

V and J are TRBV11-2 and TRBJ2-1; D remains ambiguous. Germline loops: CDR1 SGHAT, CDR2 FQNNGV. Trimming stripped 3 bases from V and 1 base from J, with 7 bases between. The CDR3 is made up of 14 amino acids. The CDR3: CASSFLGSYNEQFF. The CDR3 DNA reads as TGTGCCAGCAGCTTTCTGGGGTCCTACAATGAGCAGTTCTTC.

This clonotype was seen repeatedly, ten times or more. The V gene is TRBV12-3 or TRBV12-4, the J gene TRBJ2-2, with 10 positions matching TRBD1. J was trimmed by 6 bases and V by 7 bases; bases with no gene match: 14. This CDR3 contains 17 residues. CDR3 sequence: CASTSGDRGSPSGELFF. CDR3 nucleotide sequence: TGTGCCAGCACCTCCGGGGACAGGGGTTCTCCATCCGGGGAGCTGTTTTTT.

This clonotype was detected a few times. The chain carries TRBV15 and TRBJ2-5; possible D gene TRBD1, 6 bases. Germline-derived CDR1 and CDR2 are LNHNV and YYDKDF (reference sequence). The germline V and J ends were trimmed by 3 bases and 3 bases, with 14 bases remaining between them. The CDR3 spans 15 residues. For the CDR3, the DNA is TGTGCCACCAGCAGGAATTGGGACAAAAAAGAGACCCAGTACTTC. It is translated as CATSRNWDKKETQYF.

The chain joins TRBV19 to TRBJ1-5; a possible D gene is TRBD1 (5 bases). Germline values: CDR1 LNHDA, CDR2 SQIVND (reference sequence). V lost 10 bases and J 4 bases, leaving 11 bases between the germline ends. The CDR3 contains 12 residues. CDR3 nucleotides: TGTGCCACCGCGGCAGGGAATCAGCCCCAGCATTTT. Residues: CATAAGNQPQHF.

In its sample, this clonotype was seen once. The junction departs from germline at one end; a sequencing error may be responsible. The gene calls are TRBV18 and TRBJ1-4; D ambiguous. Germline V gene sequence: CDR1 KGHSH, CDR2 LQKENI. This CDR3 has 16 amino acids. The CDR3 here is CASSPQVAATNEKLLF. The CDR3 coding sequence is TGTGCCAGCTCACCACAGGTGGCAGCAACTAATGAAAAACTGTTGTTT. Full variable domain (outside the CDR3, taken from reference TRBV18 and TRBJ1-4): NAGVMQNPRHLVRRRGQEARLRCSPMKGHSHVYWYRQLPEEGLKFMVYLQKENIIDESGMPKERFSAEFPKEGPSILRIQQVVRGDSAAYFCASSPQVAATNEKLLFGSGTQLSVL.

The rearrangement links TRBV28 to TRBJ2-7, with 11 bases matching TRBD2. There are 15 residues in the CDR3. Looked up from germline, CDR1 is MDHEN and CDR2 is SYDVKM. After removal of 4 bases from V and 3 bases from J, the junction contained 5 bases not matched to a gene. CDR3 in amino acids: CASSSGTSGLYEQYF. The CDR3 bases are TGTGCCAGCAGTTCCGGGACTAGCGGCCTCTACGAGCAGTACTTC. Combining the CDR3 with reference TRBV28 and TRBJ2-7 gives the whole variable domain DVKVTQSSRYLVKRTGEKVFLECVQDMDHENMFWYRQDPGLGLRLIYFSYDVKMKEKGDIPEGYSVSREKKERFSLILESASTNQTSMYLCASSSGTSGLYEQYFGPGTRLTVT.

This clonotype was seen ten or more times. This chain connects TRBV11-2 to TRBJ1-1; weak D call: TRBD1 (5 bases). V shed 2 bases and J shed 5 bases, with 12 bases lying between them. CDR3 size: 14 residues. Germline V gene data show CDR1 as SGHAT and CDR2 as FQNNGV. The CDR3 DNA reads TGTGCCAGCAGCTTAACGGGACCTGGGACTGAAGCTTTCTTT. Protein: CASSLTGPGTEAFF.